This T cell receptor (beta chain) was identified during a study of cytomegalovirus exposure and HLA in healthy donors. Whole-study results and caveats: Cytomegalovirus-associated TCR beta chains were listed, numbering around 150. A later analysis found first-cohort TCR clusters tended to co-occur in the approximately 110 validation repertoires. Specific recognition of CMV antigens was confirmed in vitro for three chains (all CMV-associated). Most TCR sequences were seen very rarely across donors, but some public TCRs occurred in many.

As to this clone: No antigen is known for it.

Only in-frame clones appear in the TCRdb table, and some are missing; sequencing was by immunoSEQ multiplex PCR. This sample yields around 130,000 clones, of which under 90% are seen a single time; about 3.7% belongs to the top ten. Germline CDR1 and CDR2: MDHEN and SYDVKM. V was pared by 7 bases and J by 3 bases, with 9 bases between. The CDR3 totals 12 residues. The chain uses TRBV28 and TRBJ1-2, with TRBD1 as a possible D gene (5 bases). Input material: PBMCs. The sequence derives from a man between 25 and 39 years old in good health and CMV-seronegative. This chain's CDR3 is CASKQVDYGYTF. The CDR3 coding sequence is TGTGCCAGCAAACAGGTTGACTATGGCTACACCTTC.